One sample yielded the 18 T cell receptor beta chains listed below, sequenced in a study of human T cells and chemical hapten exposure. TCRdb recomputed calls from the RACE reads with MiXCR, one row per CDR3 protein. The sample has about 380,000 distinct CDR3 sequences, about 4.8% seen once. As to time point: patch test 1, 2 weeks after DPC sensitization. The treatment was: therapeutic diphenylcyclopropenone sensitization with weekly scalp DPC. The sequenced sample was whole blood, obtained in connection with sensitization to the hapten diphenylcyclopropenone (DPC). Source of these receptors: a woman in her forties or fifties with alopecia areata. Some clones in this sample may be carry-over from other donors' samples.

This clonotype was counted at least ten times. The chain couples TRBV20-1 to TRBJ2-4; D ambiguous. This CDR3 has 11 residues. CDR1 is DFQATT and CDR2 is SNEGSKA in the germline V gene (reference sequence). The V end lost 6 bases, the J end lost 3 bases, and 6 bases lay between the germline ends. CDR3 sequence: CSAEDKNIQYF. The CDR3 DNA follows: TGCAGTGCCGAAGACAAAAACATTCAGTACTTC.

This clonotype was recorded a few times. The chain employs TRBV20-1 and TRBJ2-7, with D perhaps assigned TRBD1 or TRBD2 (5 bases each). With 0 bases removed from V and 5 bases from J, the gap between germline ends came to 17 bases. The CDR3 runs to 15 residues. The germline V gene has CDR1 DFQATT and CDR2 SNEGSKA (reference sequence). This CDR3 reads CSARDFLRLGDEQYF. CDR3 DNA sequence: TGCAGTGCTAGAGATTTTCTACGTCTGGGGGACGAGCAGTACTTC.

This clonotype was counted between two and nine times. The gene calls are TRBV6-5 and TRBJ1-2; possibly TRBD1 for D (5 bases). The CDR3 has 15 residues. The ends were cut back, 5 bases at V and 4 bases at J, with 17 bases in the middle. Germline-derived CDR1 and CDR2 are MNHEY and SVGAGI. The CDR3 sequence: CASSRPGRTFYGYTF. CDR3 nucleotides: TGTGCCAGCAGTAGACCGGGACGGACCTTCTATGGCTACACCTTC.

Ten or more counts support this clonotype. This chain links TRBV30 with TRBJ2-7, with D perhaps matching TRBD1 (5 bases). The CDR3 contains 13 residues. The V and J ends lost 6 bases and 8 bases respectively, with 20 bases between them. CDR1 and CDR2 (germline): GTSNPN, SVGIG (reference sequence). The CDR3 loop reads CACGWSGAAQQYF. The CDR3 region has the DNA TGTGCCTGTGGGTGGTCTGGGGCTGCGCAGCAGTACTTC.

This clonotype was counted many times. The CDR3, as DNA: TGTGCCAGCAGTGTCCGGGACAGGAATTCACCCCTCCACTTT. It is translated as CASSVRDRNSPLHF. The chain combines TRBV6-5 with TRBJ1-6; 8 bases agree with TRBD1. This CDR3 has 14 amino acids. J was trimmed by 7 bases and V by 5 bases; bases with no gene match: 4. CDR1 and CDR2 (germline): MNHEY, SVGAGI.

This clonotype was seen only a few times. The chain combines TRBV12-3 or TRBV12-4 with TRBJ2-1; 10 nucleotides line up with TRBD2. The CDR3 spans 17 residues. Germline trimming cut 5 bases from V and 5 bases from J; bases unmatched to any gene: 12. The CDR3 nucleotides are TGTGCCAGCAGTCCTTCTAGCGGGGGAGCATCCCACAATGAGCAGTTCTTC. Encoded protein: CASSPSSGGASHNEQFF.

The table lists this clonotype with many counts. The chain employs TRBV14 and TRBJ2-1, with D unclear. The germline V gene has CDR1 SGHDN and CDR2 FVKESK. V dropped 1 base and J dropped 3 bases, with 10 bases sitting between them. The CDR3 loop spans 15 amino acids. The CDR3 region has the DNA TGTGCCAGCAGCCAAGTGGGATCGCACTACAATGAGCAGTTCTTC. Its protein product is CASSQVGSHYNEQFF.

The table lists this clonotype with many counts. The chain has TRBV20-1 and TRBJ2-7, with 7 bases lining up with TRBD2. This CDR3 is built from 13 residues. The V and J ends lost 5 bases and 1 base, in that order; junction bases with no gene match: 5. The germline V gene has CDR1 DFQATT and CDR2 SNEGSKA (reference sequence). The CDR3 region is CSAQRESSYEQYF. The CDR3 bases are TGCAGTGCTCAGCGGGAATCGTCCTACGAGCAGTACTTC.

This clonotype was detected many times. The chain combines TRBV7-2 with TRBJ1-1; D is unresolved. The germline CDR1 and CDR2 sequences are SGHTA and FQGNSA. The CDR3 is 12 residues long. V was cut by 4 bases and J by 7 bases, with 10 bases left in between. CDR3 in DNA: TGTGCCAGCAGCTCCAGACACCTTGAAGCTTTCTTT. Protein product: CASSSRHLEAFF.

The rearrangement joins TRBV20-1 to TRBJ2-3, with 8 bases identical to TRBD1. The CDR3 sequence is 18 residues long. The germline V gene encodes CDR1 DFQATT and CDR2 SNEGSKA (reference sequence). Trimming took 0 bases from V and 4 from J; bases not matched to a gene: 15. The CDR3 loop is CSARDVAGQGALSDTQYF. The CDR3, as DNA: TGCAGTGCTAGAGATGTCGCCGGCCAGGGGGCTCTGTCAGATACGCAGTATTTT.

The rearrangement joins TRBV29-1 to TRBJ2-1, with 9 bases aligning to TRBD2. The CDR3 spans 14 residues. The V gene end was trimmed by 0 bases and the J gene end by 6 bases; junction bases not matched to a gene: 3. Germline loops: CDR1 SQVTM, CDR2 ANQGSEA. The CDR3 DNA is TGCAGCGTTGAAGAGACTAGCGGAGGCAATGAGCAGTTCTTC. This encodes CSVEETSGGNEQFF.

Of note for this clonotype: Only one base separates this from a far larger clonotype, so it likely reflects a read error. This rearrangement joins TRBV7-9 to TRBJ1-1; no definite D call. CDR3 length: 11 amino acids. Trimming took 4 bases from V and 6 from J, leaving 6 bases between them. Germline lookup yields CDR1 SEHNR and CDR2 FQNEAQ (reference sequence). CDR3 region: CASSSGPEAFF. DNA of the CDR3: TGTGCCAGCAGCTCCGGGCCTGAAGCTTTCTTT.

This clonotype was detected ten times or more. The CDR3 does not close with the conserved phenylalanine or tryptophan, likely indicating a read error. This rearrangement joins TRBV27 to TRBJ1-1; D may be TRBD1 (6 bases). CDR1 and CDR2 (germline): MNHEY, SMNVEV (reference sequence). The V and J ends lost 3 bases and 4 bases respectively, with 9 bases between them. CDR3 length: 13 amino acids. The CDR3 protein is CASSFRGFTEAFL. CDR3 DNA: TGTGCCAGCAGTTTCAGGGGCTTCACTGAAGCTTTCCTT.

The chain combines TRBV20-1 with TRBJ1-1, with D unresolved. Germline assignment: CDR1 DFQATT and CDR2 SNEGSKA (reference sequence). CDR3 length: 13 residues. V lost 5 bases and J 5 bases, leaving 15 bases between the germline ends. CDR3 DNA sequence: TGCAGTGCTCCGGCCCTCTTGGCAACTGAAGCTTTCTTT. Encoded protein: CSAPALLATEAFF.

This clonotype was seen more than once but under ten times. This CDR3 reads CSASRGGGRMEKLFF. In nucleotides, the CDR3 is TGCAGCGCCTCACGAGGTGGAGGGAGGATGGAAAAACTGTTTTTT. This sequence joins TRBV29-1 and TRBJ1-4; D gene ambiguous. Trimming shortened V by 7 bases and J by 8 bases, and 23 bases separated the two germline ends. The CDR3 is 15 amino acids. The germline V gene encodes CDR1 SQVTM and CDR2 ANQGSEA.

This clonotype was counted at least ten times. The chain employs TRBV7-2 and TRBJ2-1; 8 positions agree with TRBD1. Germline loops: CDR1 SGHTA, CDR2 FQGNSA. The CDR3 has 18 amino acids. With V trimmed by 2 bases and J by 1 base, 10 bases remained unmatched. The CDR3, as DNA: TGTGCCAGCAGCTTAAGACAGGGGACCCGCAAATCCTACAATGAGCAGTTCTTC. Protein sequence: CASSLRQGTRKSYNEQFF.

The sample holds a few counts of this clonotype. CDR3 protein: CAISETGTPNSPLHF. The CDR3 coding sequence is TGTGCCATCAGTGAGACCGGGACGCCGAATTCACCCCTCCACTTT. The chain carries TRBV10-3 and TRBJ1-6; D possibly corresponds to TRBD1 (5 bases). Germline V gene sequence: CDR1 ENHRY, CDR2 SYGVKD. Between the trimmed V and J ends, which lost 2 bases and 7 bases, there was a span of 12 bases. The CDR3 length is 15 residues.

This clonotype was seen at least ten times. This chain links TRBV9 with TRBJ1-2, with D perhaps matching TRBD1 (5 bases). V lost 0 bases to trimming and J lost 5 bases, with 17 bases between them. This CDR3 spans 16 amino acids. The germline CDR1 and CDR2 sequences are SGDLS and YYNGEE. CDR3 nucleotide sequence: TGTGCCAGCAGCGTAGAAGGGGCCAATTTCCCATATGGCTACACCTTC. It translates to CASSVEGANFPYGYTF.